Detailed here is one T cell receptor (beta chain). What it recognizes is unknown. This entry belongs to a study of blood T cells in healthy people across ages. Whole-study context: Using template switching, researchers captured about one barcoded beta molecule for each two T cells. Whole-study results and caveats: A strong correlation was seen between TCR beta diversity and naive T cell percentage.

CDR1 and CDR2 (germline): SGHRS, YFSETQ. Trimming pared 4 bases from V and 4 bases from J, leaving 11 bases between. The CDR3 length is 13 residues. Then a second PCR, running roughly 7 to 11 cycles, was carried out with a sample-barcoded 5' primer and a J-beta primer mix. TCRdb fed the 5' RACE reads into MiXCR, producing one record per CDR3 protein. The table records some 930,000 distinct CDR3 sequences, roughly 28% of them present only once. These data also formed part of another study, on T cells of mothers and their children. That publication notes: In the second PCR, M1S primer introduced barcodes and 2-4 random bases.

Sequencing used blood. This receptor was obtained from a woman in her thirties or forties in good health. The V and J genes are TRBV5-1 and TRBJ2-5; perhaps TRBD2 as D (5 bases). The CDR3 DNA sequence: TGCGCCAGCAGCAGGGAGCCTAGAGAGACCCAGTACTTC. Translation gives CASSREPRETQYF.